This paragraph covers one T cell receptor beta chain sequence. The antigen remains unidentified. The table came from immunoSEQ multiplex PCR; TCRdb's copy has only in-frame clones and leaves some out. The table records approximately 110,000 clones, about 90% of them present only once. The entry originates in a study of T cell responses to AZD1222 COVID-19 vaccine. Study-level points and caveats: Clonal diversity was possibly underestimated; the donors were predominantly white British and more often female. There were repertoire samples only from the period after the peak T cell response.

CDR3 length: 15 amino acids. Per the germline V gene, CDR1 is SGHTA and CDR2 is FQGTGA. Trimming at V came to 5 bases and at J to 1 base, leaving 4 bases not matched to a gene. The V and J genes are TRBV7-3 and TRBJ2-7; TRBD2 matches 11 bases. The sequenced sample was peripheral blood, obtained on day 0 of AZD1222 vaccination. This sequence originates from an adult in good health. DNA of the CDR3: TGTGCCAGCAGCACACGACTAGCGGGGTCCTACGAGCAGTACTTC. Translated: CASSTRLAGSYEQYF.